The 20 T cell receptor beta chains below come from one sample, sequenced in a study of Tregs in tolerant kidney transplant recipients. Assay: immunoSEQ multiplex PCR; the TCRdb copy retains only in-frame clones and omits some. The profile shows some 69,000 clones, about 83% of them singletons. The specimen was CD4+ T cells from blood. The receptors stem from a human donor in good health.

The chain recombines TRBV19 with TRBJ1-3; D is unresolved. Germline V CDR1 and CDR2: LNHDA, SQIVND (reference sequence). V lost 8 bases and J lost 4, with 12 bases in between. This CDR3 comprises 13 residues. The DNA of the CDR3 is TGTGCCAGTTCCCATGATGGGGGAAACACCATATATTTT. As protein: CASSHDGGNTIYF.

The CDR3, as DNA: TGTGCCAGTAGCAGAAGTCGGGGGGGGGAGACCCAGTACTTC. As protein: CASSRSRGGETQYF. This chain uses TRBV19 with TRBJ2-5; TRBD2 matches at 8 bases. CDR3 size: 14 residues. The V and J ends lost 6 bases and 5 bases, in that order; junction bases with no gene match: 8. The germline V gene encodes CDR1 LNHDA and CDR2 SQIVND (reference sequence).

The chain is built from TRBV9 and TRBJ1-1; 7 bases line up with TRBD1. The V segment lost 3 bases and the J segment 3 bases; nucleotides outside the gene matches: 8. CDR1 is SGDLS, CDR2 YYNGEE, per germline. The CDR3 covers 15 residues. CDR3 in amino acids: CASSAGQLIDTEAFF. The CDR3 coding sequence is TGTGCCAGCAGCGCGGGACAGTTAATAGACACTGAAGCTTTCTTT.

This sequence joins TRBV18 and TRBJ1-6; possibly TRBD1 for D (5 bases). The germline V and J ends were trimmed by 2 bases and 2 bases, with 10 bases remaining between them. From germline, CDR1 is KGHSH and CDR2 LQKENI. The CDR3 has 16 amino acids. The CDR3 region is CASSPSKGPYNSPLHF. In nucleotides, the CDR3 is TGTGCCAGCTCACCATCTAAGGGACCCTATAATTCACCCCTCCACTTT.

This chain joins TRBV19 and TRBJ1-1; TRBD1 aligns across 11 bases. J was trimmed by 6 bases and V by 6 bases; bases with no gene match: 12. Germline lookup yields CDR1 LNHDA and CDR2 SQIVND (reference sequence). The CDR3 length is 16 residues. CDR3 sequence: CASSSHSGQGASEAFF. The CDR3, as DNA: TGTGCCAGTAGCTCCCACTCTGGACAGGGGGCGTCTGAAGCTTTCTTT.

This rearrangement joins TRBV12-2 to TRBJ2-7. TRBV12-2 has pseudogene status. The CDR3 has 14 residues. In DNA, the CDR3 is TGTGCAAGTCGCTTAGTTGCCCGGGCCCACGAGCAGTACTTC. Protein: CASRLVARAHEQYF.

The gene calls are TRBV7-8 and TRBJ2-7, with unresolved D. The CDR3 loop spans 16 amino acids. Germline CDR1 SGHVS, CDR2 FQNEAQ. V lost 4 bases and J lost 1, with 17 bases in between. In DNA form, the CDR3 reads TGTGCCAGCAGCTCGCAAAGGGTAGCTCGGTCCTACGAGCAGTACTTC. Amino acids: CASSSQRVARSYEQYF.

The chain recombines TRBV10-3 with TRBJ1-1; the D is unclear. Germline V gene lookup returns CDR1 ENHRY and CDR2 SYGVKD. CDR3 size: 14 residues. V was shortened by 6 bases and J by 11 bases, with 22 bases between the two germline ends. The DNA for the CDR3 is TGTGCCATCAGCCCCACCCTAGCCTTTGGGGAGGCTTTCTTT. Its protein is CAISPTLAFGEAFF.

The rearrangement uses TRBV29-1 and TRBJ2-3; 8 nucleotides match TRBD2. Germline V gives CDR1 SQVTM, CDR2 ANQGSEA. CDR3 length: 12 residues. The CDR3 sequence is CVAGGWTDTQYF. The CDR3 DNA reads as TGCGTTGCGGGAGGATGGACAGATACGCAGTATTTT.

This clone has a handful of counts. DNA for the CDR3: TGTGCCAGCAGCCGCCCCCTTTCTAAGCGGGACACAGATACGCAGTATTTT. It yields the protein CASSRPLSKRDTDTQYF. J is TRBJ2-3 and V is TRBV11-2, with 7 bases lining up with TRBD2. The CDR3 length is 17 residues. Germline CDR1 SGHAT, CDR2 FQNNGV. V shed 5 bases, J shed 2 bases, and the junction held 13 bases outside the gene matches.

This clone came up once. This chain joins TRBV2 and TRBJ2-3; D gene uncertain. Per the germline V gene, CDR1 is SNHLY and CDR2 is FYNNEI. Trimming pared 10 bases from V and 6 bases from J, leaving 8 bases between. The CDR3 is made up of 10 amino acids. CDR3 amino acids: CATRLDTQYF. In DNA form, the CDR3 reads TGTGCCACCCGACTTGATACGCAGTATTTT. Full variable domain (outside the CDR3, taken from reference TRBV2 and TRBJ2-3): EPEVTQTPSHQVTQMGQEVILRCVPISNHLYFYWYRQILGQKVEFLVSFYNNEISEKSEIFDDQFSVERPDGSNFTLKIRSTKLEDSAMYFCATRLDTQYFGPGTRLTVL.

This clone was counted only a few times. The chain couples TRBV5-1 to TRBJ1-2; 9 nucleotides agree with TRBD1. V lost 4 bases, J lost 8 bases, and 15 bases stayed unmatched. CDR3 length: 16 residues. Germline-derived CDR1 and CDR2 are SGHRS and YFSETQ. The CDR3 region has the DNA TGCGCCAGCAGCCTAATGGCCGGGACAGGGACCGGGGGCTACACCTTC. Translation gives CASSLMAGTGTGGYTF.

This CDR3 reads CASSVRTGGNTGELFF. In DNA form, the CDR3 reads TGCGCCAGCAGCGTAAGGACAGGGGGCAACACCGGGGAGCTGTTTTTT. V is TRBV5-1 and J is TRBJ2-2, with 11 bases aligning to TRBD1. The germline V gene encodes CDR1 SGHRS and CDR2 YFSETQ. This CDR3 has 16 residues. The V and J ends lost 4 bases and 2 bases, in that order; junction bases with no gene match: 4.

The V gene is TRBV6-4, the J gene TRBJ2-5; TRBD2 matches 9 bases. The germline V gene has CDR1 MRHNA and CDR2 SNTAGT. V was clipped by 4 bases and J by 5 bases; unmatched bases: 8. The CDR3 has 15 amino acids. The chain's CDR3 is CASSVGGRAGETQYF. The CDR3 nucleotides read TGTGCCAGCAGTGTAGGCGGGAGGGCCGGTGAGACCCAGTACTTC.

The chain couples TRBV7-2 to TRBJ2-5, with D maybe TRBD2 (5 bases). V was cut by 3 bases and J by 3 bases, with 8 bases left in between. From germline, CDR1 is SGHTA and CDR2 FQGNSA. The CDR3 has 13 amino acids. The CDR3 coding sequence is TGTGCCAGCAGCTTCTCCGGGAAAGAGACCCAGTACTTC. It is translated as CASSFSGKETQYF.

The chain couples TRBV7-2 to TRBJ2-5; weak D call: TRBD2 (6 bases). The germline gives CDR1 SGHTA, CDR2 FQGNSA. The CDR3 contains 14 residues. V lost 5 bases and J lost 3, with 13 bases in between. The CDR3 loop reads CASSPWGGEETQYF. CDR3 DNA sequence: TGTGCCAGCAGCCCTTGGGGCGGGGAAGAGACCCAGTACTTC.

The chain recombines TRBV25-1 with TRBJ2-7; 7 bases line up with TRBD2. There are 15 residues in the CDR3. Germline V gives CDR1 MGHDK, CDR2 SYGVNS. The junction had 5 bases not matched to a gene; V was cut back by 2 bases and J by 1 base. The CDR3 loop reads CASSESGAGSYEQYF. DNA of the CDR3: TGTGCCAGCAGTGAAAGCGGGGCGGGGTCCTACGAGCAGTACTTC.

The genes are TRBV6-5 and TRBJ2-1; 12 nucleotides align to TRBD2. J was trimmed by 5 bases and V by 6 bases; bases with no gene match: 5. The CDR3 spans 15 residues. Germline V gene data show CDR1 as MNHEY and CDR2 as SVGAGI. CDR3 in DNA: TGTGCCAGCAGCCGAGGACTAGCGGGACACAATGAGCAGTTCTTC. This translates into CASSRGLAGHNEQFF.

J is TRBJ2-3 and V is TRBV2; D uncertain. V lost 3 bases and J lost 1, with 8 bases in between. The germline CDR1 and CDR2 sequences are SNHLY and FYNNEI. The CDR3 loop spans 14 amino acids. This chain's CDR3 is CASSDRMGTDTQYF. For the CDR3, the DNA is TGTGCCAGCAGTGACAGGATGGGCACAGATACGCAGTATTTT.

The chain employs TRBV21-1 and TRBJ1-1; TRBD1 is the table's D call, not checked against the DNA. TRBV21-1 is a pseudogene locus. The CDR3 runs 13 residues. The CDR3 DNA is TGTGCCAGCAGCAAAGGGGGGCACACTGAAGCTTTCTTT. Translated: CASSKGGHTEAFF.